Included here is one T cell receptor beta chain sequence, with context. The germline V gene has CDR1 MNHNS and CDR2 SASEGT. The CDR3 length is 15 residues. Trimming took off 5 bases at V and 4 bases at J, with 15 bases between the two ends. Random hexamers were used to reverse transcribe 0.5 to 1 ug of RNA. By means of immunoSEQ multiplex PCR, TCR beta CDR3 spanning 54 Vbeta and 13 Jbeta underwent amplification. From the immunoSEQ multiplex PCR reads, TCRdb called clonotypes with MiXCR, one entry per CDR3 protein. This sample carries about 300,000 distinct CDR3 sequences, under 95% of them seen once, and the ten largest clones take roughly 0.07%. This sample was taken from a study of CD8 T cells in Susac syndrome.

The chain combines TRBV6-1 with TRBJ2-1, with D tentatively TRBD1 or TRBD2 (6 bases each). The material sequenced was CD4+ T cells from PBMCs. This receptor was taken from a human donor with multiple sclerosis. CDR3 protein: CASSQLGGGYNEQFF. The DNA of the CDR3 is TGTGCCAGCAGTCAACTCGGAGGGGGGTACAATGAGCAGTTCTTC.